What follows are 32 T cell receptor beta chains derived from one specimen sequenced in a study of OX40 agonist ivuxolimab in advanced cancers. The repertoire was sequenced with immunoSEQ multiplex PCR; TCRdb's copy has only in-frame clones and lacks some. The data contain over 85,000 clones, about 90% of them seen just once; the ten biggest clones take up under 2%. The sequenced sample was CD4+ or CD8+ T cells sorted from blood, obtained in a trial of the OX40 agonist ivuxolimab. The receptors derive from an adult with an advanced solid tumor such as melanoma, head and neck, liver or kidney cancer.

The chain employs TRBV9 and TRBJ1-1; D is unresolved. Per germline, CDR1 SGDLS and CDR2 YYNGEE. The CDR3 loop spans 16 amino acids. Trimming took off 2 bases at V and 4 bases at J, with 18 bases between the two ends. CDR3 amino acids: CASSVASLEVGTEAFF. DNA of the CDR3: TGTGCCAGCAGCGTGGCCAGTTTGGAGGTCGGCACTGAAGCTTTCTTT.

The rearrangement uses TRBV4-1 and TRBJ1-1, with a possible D match to TRBD1 (6 bases). The CDR3 is made up of 15 amino acids. With 5 bases removed from V and 3 bases from J, the gap between germline ends came to 16 bases. Germline CDR1 is MGHRA and CDR2 is YSYEKL. The CDR3 coding sequence is TGCGCCAGCAGCTCCGTAACCAGGGGCTACACTGAAGCTTTCTTT. Translating gives CASSSVTRGYTEAFF.

V and J are TRBV30 and TRBJ2-7; 7 bases align to TRBD2. The V and J ends lost 1 base and 2 bases, in that order; junction bases with no gene match: 5. The CDR3 sequence is 14 residues long. CDR1 and CDR2 (germline): GTSNPN, SVGIG (reference sequence). Here the CDR3 DNA reads TGTGCCTGGAGTGGGGGGGGACCCCCCTACGAGCAGTACTTC. Its protein is CAWSGGGPPYEQYF. Full variable domain (remainder filled in from reference TRBV30 and TRBJ2-7): SQTIHQWPATLVQPVGSPLSLECTVEGTSNPNLYWYRQAAGRGLQLLFYSVGIGQISSEVPQNLSASRPQDRQFILSSKKLLLSDSGFYLCAWSGGGPPYEQYFGPGTRLTVT.

This rearrangement joins TRBV14 to TRBJ2-2; no reliable D call. Trimming stripped 3 bases from V and 0 bases from J, with 8 bases between. Germline-derived CDR1 and CDR2 are SGHDN and FVKESK. This CDR3 spans 15 amino acids. The CDR3 DNA sequence: TGTGCCAGCAGCCACAGGCTATCGAACACCGGGGAGCTGTTTTTT. It specifies CASSHRLSNTGELFF.

This chain connects TRBV5-4 to TRBJ1-2; D uncertain. V lost 0 bases, J lost 7 bases, and 22 bases lay in between. The CDR3 runs 17 residues. Looked up from germline, CDR1 is SGHNT and CDR2 is YYREEE (reference sequence). The CDR3 spells CASSLGGKIRNSAGYTF. Written as DNA, the CDR3 is TGTGCCAGCAGCTTGGGGGGAAAAATCAGGAATTCGGCTGGCTACACCTTC.

The chain recombines TRBV4-2 with TRBJ1-3, with D tentatively TRBD1 (6 bases). Germline loops: CDR1 LGHNA, CDR2 YNFKEQ. The CDR3 contains 18 residues. Trimming removed 4 bases at V and 2 bases at J, with 21 bases between. The DNA of the CDR3 is TGTGCCAGCAGCCCCTCCCCATCCAGGGGTAGAGCTGGAAACACCATATATTTT. Its translation is CASSPSPSRGRAGNTIYF.

A few counts support this clone. The gene calls are TRBV11-3 and TRBJ2-7; TRBD1 matches at 7 bases. Trimming removed 1 base from V and 5 bases from J; junction bases left unmatched: 8. Germline loops: CDR1 SGHNT, CDR2 YENEEA. This CDR3 is 15 amino acids long. In DNA, the CDR3 is TGTGCCAGCAGCTTAGCGTCTACAGGGGTACACGAGCAGTACTTC. Translating gives CASSLASTGVHEQYF. The variable domain in full, completed from reference TRBV11-3 and TRBJ2-7, reads EAGVVQSPRYKIIEKKQPVAFWCNPISGHNTLYWYLQNLGQGPELLIRYENEEAVDDSQLPKDRFSAERLKGVDSTLKIQPAELGDSAVYLCASSLASTGVHEQYFGPGTRLTVT.

The V call is TRBV28, the J call TRBJ2-7; 8 nucleotides line up with TRBD1. The CDR3 consists of 13 residues. Germline V gene lookup returns CDR1 MDHEN and CDR2 SYDVKM. V lost 2 bases, J lost 5 bases, and 2 bases stayed unmatched. The CDR3 bases are TGTGCCAGCAGTTTACAGGGGGCCAACGAGCAGTACTTC. Its translation: CASSLQGANEQYF.

The CDR3 DNA follows: TGTGCCAGCAGCGTAGCGGGAGCGGAAATATACAATGAGCAGTTCTTC. Its protein product is CASSVAGAEIYNEQFF. The V gene is TRBV9, the J gene TRBJ2-1, with TRBD2 as a possible D gene (6 bases). Per germline, CDR1 SGDLS and CDR2 YYNGEE. CDR3 length: 16 residues. The V and J ends lost 0 bases and 4 bases respectively, with 14 bases between them. The variable domain in full, completed from reference TRBV9 and TRBJ2-1, reads DSGVTQTPKHLITATGQRVTLRCSPRSGDLSVYWYQQSLDQGLQFLIQYYNGEERAKGNILERFSAQQFPDLHSELNLSSLELGDSALYFCASSVAGAEIYNEQFFGPGTRLTVL.

The V and J genes are TRBV7-9 and TRBJ1-1; D not certain. The CDR3 is 14 residues long. Per germline, CDR1 SEHNR and CDR2 FQNEAQ (reference sequence). Trimming took off 5 bases at V and 4 bases at J, with 14 bases between the two ends. CDR3 nucleotides: TGTGCCAGCAGCCGGCTCCCGGGCGGCACTGAAGCTTTCTTT. It translates to CASSRLPGGTEAFF.

The chain recombines TRBV5-1 with TRBJ2-1; 8 bases are shared with TRBD1. This CDR3 spans 12 amino acids. Germline V CDR1 and CDR2: SGHRS, YFSETQ. V lost 4 bases to trimming and J lost 15 bases; unmatched junction nucleotides: 9. The CDR3 spells CASSLGQGNAFF. As DNA, the CDR3 is TGCGCCAGCAGCCTAGGACAGGGAAATGCGTTCTTC.

This clone was found a few times. The chain uses TRBV4-1 and TRBJ2-5; 10 bases align to TRBD1. CDR1 is MGHRA, CDR2 YSYEKL, per germline. Losses at the gene ends were 4 bases for V and 5 bases for J; bases not matched to a gene: 7. The CDR3 extends over 15 amino acids. The CDR3 bases are TGCGCCAGCAGCCCCGGGGACAGGGGCTTCGAGACCCAGTACTTC. Translating it yields CASSPGDRGFETQYF.

The J gene is TRBJ2-2, the V gene TRBV5-1, with 8 positions matching TRBD2. The trim removed 3 bases at V and 0 bases at J, leaving 4 bases unmatched. Per germline, CDR1 SGHRS and CDR2 YFSETQ. This CDR3 region has 16 residues. CDR3 loop: CASSSTSGSNTGELFF. CDR3 coding DNA: TGCGCCAGCAGCTCTACTAGCGGCTCGAACACCGGGGAGCTGTTTTTT.

The chain is built from TRBV6-6 and TRBJ2-1; 13 nucleotides match TRBD2. Germline loops: CDR1 MNHNY, CDR2 SVGAGI (reference sequence). This CDR3 spans 15 amino acids. The V and J ends lost 7 bases and 8 bases, in that order; junction bases with no gene match: 8. The CDR3 sequence is CASNLGLAGVHEQFF. CDR3 bases: TGTGCCAGCAACCTCGGACTAGCGGGAGTGCATGAGCAGTTCTTC.

The chain is built from TRBV5-5 and TRBJ2-1; 9 nucleotides align to TRBD2. Unmatched junction bases numbered 18, after V lost 2 bases and J lost 6 bases. The CDR3 extends over 19 amino acids. The germline V gene encodes CDR1 SGHKS and CDR2 YYEKEE (reference sequence). CDR3 coding DNA: TGTGCCAGCAGCTTCCCCGGGGCGGGAGGGCCCGGGACTGCCAATGAGCAGTTCTTC. Amino acid sequence: CASSFPGAGGPGTANEQFF.

This clone was observed a single time. This sequence joins TRBV18 and TRBJ1-4; D uncertain. Per the germline V gene, CDR1 is KGHSH and CDR2 is LQKENI. V lost 10 bases, J lost 0 bases, and 9 bases lay in between. The CDR3 is 13 residues long. Here the CDR3 reads CATNTATNEKLFF. CDR3 in DNA: TGTGCCACAAATACGGCAACTAATGAAAAACTGTTTTTT.

The V call is TRBV10-3, the J call TRBJ2-7; weak D call: TRBD2 (5 bases). The V end lost 3 bases, the J end lost 6 bases, and 12 bases lay between the germline ends. Germline CDR1 and CDR2: ENHRY and SYGVKD. CDR3 length: 13 residues. CDR3 sequence (DNA): TGTGCCATCAGTGATCGGGGAATGAGCGAGCAGTACTTC. Its protein is CAISDRGMSEQYF.

The chain carries TRBV21-1 and TRBJ1-1; the table assigns TRBD1, which was not confirmed against the DNA. TRBV21-1 is an annotated pseudogene. The CDR3 has 19 amino acids. CDR3: CATRPNPRGRDRTLDEAFF. CDR3 DNA: TGTGCTACTCGACCAAATCCCAGGGGGCGAGATCGCACACTGGATGAAGCTTTCTTT.

J is TRBJ2-3 and V is TRBV9; D remains ambiguous. V lost 4 bases and J lost 0, with 12 bases in between. The CDR3 is made up of 15 amino acids. Germline V CDR1 and CDR2: SGDLS, YYNGEE. CDR3 DNA sequence: TGTGCCAGCAGCAGGGCGGCCTCTAGCACAGATACGCAGTATTTT. Protein product: CASSRAASSTDTQYF. Complete variable domain (other parts from reference TRBV9 and TRBJ2-3): DSGVTQTPKHLITATGQRVTLRCSPRSGDLSVYWYQQSLDQGLQFLIQYYNGEERAKGNILERFSAQQFPDLHSELNLSSLELGDSALYFCASSRAASSTDTQYFGPGTRLTVL.

The count of this clone is one. V and J are TRBV2 and TRBJ2-3, with D tentatively TRBD1 or TRBD2 (6 bases each). Trimming cost V 9 bases and J 0 bases, with 16 bases left between them. Germline values: CDR1 SNHLY, CDR2 FYNNEI. The CDR3 contains 15 residues. The CDR3 DNA follows: TGTGCCAGTAGGGGGGACTTTCCTAGCACAGATACGCAGTATTTT. Translating it yields CASRGDFPSTDTQYF.

The chain combines TRBV7-2 with TRBJ2-3; 7 bases align to TRBD2. The CDR3 has 15 residues. CDR1 and CDR2 (germline): SGHTA, FQGNSA. Trimming took 0 bases from V and 2 from J; bases not matched to a gene: 2. Here the CDR3 DNA reads TGTGCCAGCAGCTTAGCGGGAGGGCCCACAGATACGCAGTATTTT. It encodes CASSLAGGPTDTQYF.

In DNA form, the CDR3 reads TGTGCCAGCAGCCGGGACGCAGGAGGGATTAACGGGGAGCTGTTTTTT. As protein: CASSRDAGGINGELFF. The chain couples TRBV4-2 to TRBJ2-2; maybe TRBD2 (6 bases). From germline, CDR1 is LGHNA and CDR2 YNFKEQ. The V end lost 4 bases, the J end lost 7 bases, and 19 bases lay between the germline ends. The CDR3 consists of 16 residues.

V is TRBV18 and J is TRBJ1-1, with a tentative D call TRBD1 (5 bases). The CDR3 length is 14 residues. Germline assignment: CDR1 KGHSH and CDR2 LQKENI. The ends were cut back, 2 bases at V and 5 bases at J, with 12 bases in the middle. CDR3 in DNA: TGTGCCAGCTCACCATCAGGGTTCCGGACTGAAGCTTTCTTT. This encodes CASSPSGFRTEAFF.

The CDR3: CASSQDSTGLYEQYF. The CDR3, as DNA: TGCGCCAGCAGCCAAGATTCGACCGGTCTCTACGAGCAGTACTTC. This sequence joins TRBV4-3 and TRBJ2-7; D not resolved. Trimming pared 0 bases from V and 3 bases from J, leaving 12 bases between. The CDR3 runs 15 residues. Germline CDR1 and CDR2: LGHNA and YSLEER.

The V gene is TRBV27, the J gene TRBJ2-7, with D perhaps given as TRBD1 or TRBD2 (5 bases each). Germline CDR1 is MNHEY and CDR2 is SMNVEV (reference sequence). Trimming pared 4 bases from V and 5 bases from J, leaving 15 bases between. The CDR3 is 14 amino acids. The chain's CDR3 is CASSSNRDEDEQYF. The CDR3 region has the DNA TGTGCCAGCAGTTCGAATAGGGACGAGGACGAGCAGTACTTC.

The chain carries TRBV6-1 and TRBJ1-3, with a tentative D call TRBD1 (6 bases). The CDR3 consists of 17 residues. The germline V gene has CDR1 MNHNS and CDR2 SASEGT. V lost 3 bases and J 0 bases, leaving 15 bases between the germline ends. CDR3 nucleotide sequence: TGTGCCAGCAGTGAGGTAGGGGGGCCCAACTCTGGAAACACCATATATTTT. Translated: CASSEVGGPNSGNTIYF.

This clone appeared a few times. The rearrangement uses TRBV7-8 and TRBJ2-1; perhaps TRBD1 as D (5 bases). The CDR3 contains 15 residues. The germline gives CDR1 SGHVS, CDR2 FQNEAQ. Trimming took off 4 bases at V and 9 bases at J, with 19 bases between the two ends. The CDR3: CASSSPWTRSREQFF. CDR3 DNA sequence: TGTGCCAGCAGCTCACCCTGGACACGCTCCCGTGAGCAGTTCTTC.

The chain joins TRBV7-2 to TRBJ1-2, with 7 bases identical to TRBD1. From germline, CDR1 is SGHTA and CDR2 FQGNSA. CDR3 length equals 13 residues. Trimming at V came to 5 bases and at J to 4 bases, leaving 4 bases not matched to a gene. The CDR3 reads CASSLTGPYGYTF. The CDR3 DNA follows: TGTGCCAGCAGCCTGACAGGGCCCTATGGCTACACCTTC.

J is TRBJ1-3 and V is TRBV6-5; tentative D call: TRBD1 (5 bases). Germline CDR1 reads MNHEY; CDR2 reads SVGAGI. V shed 8 bases and J shed 4 bases, with 12 bases lying between them. The CDR3 is 13 amino acids. As DNA, the CDR3 is TGTGCCAGCGCGGATGGGGCAGGAAACACCATATATTTT. It encodes CASADGAGNTIYF.

This clone was observed a single time. The chain links TRBV18 to TRBJ2-3; 14 bases map to TRBD2. The V segment lost 3 bases and the J segment 5 bases; nucleotides outside the gene matches: 4. There are 16 residues in the CDR3. The germline V gene has CDR1 KGHSH and CDR2 LQKENI. The CDR3 sequence: CASSPGTSGSGDTQYF. For the CDR3, the DNA is TGTGCCAGCTCACCCGGGACTAGCGGGAGCGGAGATACGCAGTATTTT.

V is TRBV5-4 and J is TRBJ2-4; 8 positions agree with TRBD2. Trimming cost V 4 bases and J 15 bases; bases outside gene matches: 12. CDR1 and CDR2 (germline): SGHNT, YYREEE (reference sequence). The CDR3 extends over 13 amino acids. This CDR3 reads CASSRPGTSKWYF. Here the CDR3 DNA reads TGTGCCAGCAGCCGTCCTGGGACTAGTAAGTGGTACTTC.

This rearrangement joins TRBV2 to TRBJ1-4; D gene uncertain. The ends were cut back, 6 bases at V and 8 bases at J, with 10 bases in the middle. Germline V gives CDR1 SNHLY, CDR2 FYNNEI. CDR3 length: 12 residues. CDR3 loop: CASSDLREKLFF. Written as DNA, the CDR3 is TGTGCCAGCAGCGACTTGCGCGAAAAACTGTTTTTT.